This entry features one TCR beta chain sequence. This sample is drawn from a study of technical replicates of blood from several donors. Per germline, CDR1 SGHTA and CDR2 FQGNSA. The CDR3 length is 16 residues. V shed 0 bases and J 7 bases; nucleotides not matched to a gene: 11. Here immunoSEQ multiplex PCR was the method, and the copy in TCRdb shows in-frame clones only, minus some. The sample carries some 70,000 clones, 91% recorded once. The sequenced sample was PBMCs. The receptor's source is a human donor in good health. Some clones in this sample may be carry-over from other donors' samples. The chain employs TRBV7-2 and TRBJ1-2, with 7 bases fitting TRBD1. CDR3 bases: TGTGCCAGCAGCTTAGCTCTCCCGAAGGGGGCGTTTGGCTACACCTTC. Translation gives CASSLALPKGAFGYTF.